These 28 T cell receptor beta chains originate from one sample sequenced in a study of cytomegalovirus exposure and HLA in healthy donors. 13 Jbeta primers and 60 Vbeta primers were used for the PCR. Clones were sequenced by immunoSEQ multiplex PCR, and TCRdb holds only the in-frame ones, with some missing. The data show about 76,000 clones, with roughly 70% seen just once and 4.9% held by the top ten. Sample: PBMCs. These receptors all stem from a man aged 55 to 70 in good health and CMV-seropositive.

This clone was found once. The rearrangement links TRBV11-2 to TRBJ1-1, with a weak D call TRBD1 (5 bases). CDR1 is SGHAT, CDR2 FQNNGV, per germline. V lost 6 bases, J lost 0 bases, and 11 bases lay in between. CDR3 size: 14 residues. CDR3 region: CASSPGNMNTEAFF. The CDR3 DNA reads TGTGCCAGCAGTCCAGGGAACATGAACACTGAAGCTTTCTTT.

The gene calls are TRBV5-1 and TRBJ1-1, with 9 bases aligning to TRBD1. The CDR3 extends over 14 amino acids. Germline lookup yields CDR1 SGHRS and CDR2 YFSETQ. J gave up 5 bases and V 4 bases, and 6 bases lay outside the gene matches. The CDR3 is CASSVTGGDTEAFF. DNA for the CDR3: TGCGCCAGCAGCGTAACAGGGGGCGATACTGAAGCTTTCTTT.

Concerning this clone itself: The same CDR3 also results from other DNA sequences found in this sample. The chain recombines TRBV19 with TRBJ1-5; 7 bases line up with TRBD1. The CDR3 extends over 14 amino acids. The junction had 4 bases not matched to a gene; V was cut back by 6 bases and J by 2 bases. Germline assignment: CDR1 LNHDA and CDR2 SQIVND (reference sequence). CDR3 nucleotide sequence: TGTGCCAGTAGCCCAGGGGGACGCAATCAGCCCCAGCATTTT. The encoded protein is CASSPGGRNQPQHF.

The V call is TRBV10-3, the J call TRBJ1-1; weak D call: TRBD1 (6 bases). Trimming stripped 2 bases from V and 4 bases from J, with 14 bases between. Per the germline V gene, CDR1 is ENHRY and CDR2 is SYGVKD. The CDR3 is 15 amino acids. As DNA, the CDR3 is TGTGCCATCAGTGAGGGGTCAGGGGAGGGCACTGAAGCTTTCTTT. It is translated as CAISEGSGEGTEAFF.

This clone occurred once. This chain uses TRBV2 with TRBJ2-1; TRBD1 agrees at 7 bases. CDR1 SNHLY and CDR2 FYNNEI come from the germline V gene. This CDR3 is built from 15 residues. Germline trimming cut 7 bases from V and 2 bases from J; bases unmatched to any gene: 8. The CDR3 region is CASKKGGPTYNEQFF. CDR3 DNA sequence: TGTGCCAGCAAGAAAGGGGGCCCAACCTACAATGAGCAGTTCTTC.

The chain combines TRBV29-1 with TRBJ2-7; the match to TRBD2 covers 8 bases. Germline V gives CDR1 SQVTM, CDR2 ANQGSEA. The CDR3 covers 12 residues. J was trimmed by 3 bases and V by 7 bases; bases with no gene match: 5. CDR3 coding DNA: TGCAGCGCCGATAGCGGGGACTACGAGCAGTACTTC. The encoded protein is CSADSGDYEQYF.

This chain links TRBV19 with TRBJ1-1; possible D gene TRBD1, 5 bases. Germline values: CDR1 LNHDA, CDR2 SQIVND (reference sequence). The CDR3 sequence is 14 residues long. V dropped 3 bases and J dropped 5 bases, with 13 bases sitting between them. This CDR3 reads CASSIGWGGTEAFF. For the CDR3, the DNA is TGTGCCAGTAGTATCGGTTGGGGGGGGACTGAAGCTTTCTTT.

In this sample, this clone turned up a few times. The V and J genes are TRBV5-1 and TRBJ2-7; 8 bases map to TRBD2. The length of the CDR3 is 14 residues. CDR1 and CDR2 (germline): SGHRS, YFSETQ. After removal of 2 bases from V and 4 bases from J, the junction contained 5 bases not matched to a gene. This CDR3 reads CASSFGGEDYEQYF. The CDR3 nucleotides are TGCGCCAGCAGCTTCGGGGGGGAAGATTACGAGCAGTACTTC.

V and J are TRBV11-2 and TRBJ2-1; no reliable D call. The germline CDR1 and CDR2 sequences are SGHAT and FQNNGV. The CDR3 length is 13 residues. The V end was cut by 3 bases, the J end by 7 bases, with 10 bases between. CDR3 amino acids: CASSFISGNEQFF. CDR3 DNA: TGTGCCAGCAGCTTTATTTCCGGTAATGAGCAGTTCTTC.

The V and J genes are TRBV7-6 and TRBJ2-3; 7 bases line up with TRBD2. The CDR3 is 15 residues long. The germline V gene encodes CDR1 SGHVS and CDR2 FNYEAQ. V lost 8 bases and J lost 0; bases outside the gene matches: 8. For the CDR3, the DNA is TGTGCCAGCTCTAGCGGCACTACTAGCACAGATACGCAGTATTTT. Translation: CASSSGTTSTDTQYF.

V gene TRBV29-1 combines with J gene TRBJ2-1; 11 positions match TRBD1. The trim removed 7 bases at V and 6 bases at J, leaving 20 bases unmatched. Germline V CDR1 and CDR2: SQVTM, ANQGSEA. The CDR3 length is 18 residues. The DNA of the CDR3 is TGCAGCGCGCTTGGGACAGGGGGATCAGAGGGTAGTTCCAATGAGCAGTTCTTC. Amino acids: CSALGTGGSEGSSNEQFF.

The chain uses TRBV7-9 and TRBJ1-2; D not certain. The CDR3 is 12 residues long. From germline, CDR1 is SEHNR and CDR2 FQNEAQ (reference sequence). Between the trimmed V and J ends, which lost 4 bases and 1 base, there was a span of 4 bases. CDR3 in DNA: TGTGCCAGCAGCTCCGGTAACTATGGCTACACCTTC. Amino acids: CASSSGNYGYTF.

This chain connects TRBV14 to TRBJ1-1, with D unclear. The germline CDR1 and CDR2 sequences are SGHDN and FVKESK. The V gene lost 4 bases and the J gene lost 4 bases, with 19 bases spanning the gap. CDR3 size: 16 residues. The CDR3 DNA is TGTGCCAGCAGCCTCAAACCTCAGGATCACGGCACTGAAGCTTTCTTT. Its translation is CASSLKPQDHGTEAFF.

In this sample, this clone turned up a few times. This chain joins TRBV21-1 and TRBJ2-1; the table's D gene call, TRBD1, was not cross checked with the DNA. TRBV21-1 is a pseudogene locus. This CDR3 has 18 residues. CDR3 sequence: CASSKVGPGHKGYNEQFF. As DNA, the CDR3 is TGTGCCAGCAGCAAAGTGGGGCCGGGACACAAAGGTTACAATGAGCAGTTCTTC.

This rearrangement joins TRBV30 to TRBJ1-2; unclear D gene. V lost 1 base to trimming and J lost 5 bases, with 8 bases between them. Germline CDR1 and CDR2: GTSNPN and SVGIG (reference sequence). CDR3 size: 12 residues. The DNA for the CDR3 is TGTGCCTGGAGTGGAGGGCGATATGGCTACACCTTC. This sequence encodes CAWSGGRYGYTF. The complete variable domain, with remaining parts taken from reference TRBV30 and TRBJ1-2, reads SQTIHQWPATLVQPVGSPLSLECTVEGTSNPNLYWYRQAAGRGLQLLFYSVGIGQISSEVPQNLSASRPQDRQFILSSKKLLLSDSGFYLCAWSGGRYGYTFGSGTRLTVV.

The chain joins TRBV28 to TRBJ1-2; possible D gene TRBD1, 5 bases. This CDR3 comprises 12 residues. Trimming removed 6 bases from V and 4 bases from J, with 9 bases in between. The germline gives CDR1 MDHEN, CDR2 SYDVKM. This CDR3 reads CASSQTVYGYTF. CDR3 in DNA: TGTGCCAGCAGCCAGACAGTCTATGGCTACACCTTC.

This chain uses TRBV2 with TRBJ2-5; perhaps TRBD1 as D (7 bases). The CDR3 consists of 13 residues. The germline V gene has CDR1 SNHLY and CDR2 FYNNEI. Trimming shortened V by 11 bases and J by 5 bases, and 18 bases separated the two germline ends. The CDR3 is CAYRGGVAETQYF. CDR3 in DNA: TGTGCCTACAGGGGAGGAGTAGCCGAGACCCAGTACTTC.

The CDR3 is CASRGTGVNEQYF. The DNA of the CDR3 is TGTGCCAGCAGGGGGACAGGGGTTAACGAGCAGTACTTC. The V gene is TRBV21-1, the J gene TRBJ2-5; TRBD1, the table's D call, lacks a check against the DNA. The J call could be wrong; TRBJ2-7 is a better fit for the DNA end. TRBV21-1 is tagged as a pseudogene. This CDR3 comprises 13 residues.

In this sample, this clone turned up a few times. The chain couples TRBV10-3 to TRBJ1-1, with 9 nucleotides matching TRBD1. From germline, CDR1 is ENHRY and CDR2 SYGVKD. The V gene end was trimmed by 10 bases and the J gene end by 1 base; junction bases not matched to a gene: 4. CDR3 length: 13 amino acids. In DNA form, the CDR3 reads TGTGCCAGCGGACAGGGGAAGAACACTGAAGCTTTCTTT. It yields the protein CASGQGKNTEAFF.

This clone was detected only a few times. This chain connects TRBV7-3 to TRBJ2-1; 7 nucleotides align to TRBD2. Looked up from germline, CDR1 is SGHTA and CDR2 is FQGTGA. The CDR3 length is 15 residues. Trimming removed 3 bases from V and 3 bases from J; junction bases left unmatched: 5. This chain's CDR3 is CASSFGSSGYNEQFF. The CDR3, as DNA: TGTGCCAGCAGCTTTGGTTCTAGCGGCTACAATGAGCAGTTCTTC.

This clone has a handful of counts. The V gene is TRBV10-3, the J gene TRBJ2-7; the match to TRBD1 covers 11 bases. The CDR3 runs to 15 residues. Losses at the gene ends were 6 bases for V and 2 bases for J; bases not matched to a gene: 6. Germline loops: CDR1 ENHRY, CDR2 SYGVKD. The CDR3 DNA is TGTGCCATCAGCTACGCGGGACAGGGGGCCTACGAGCAGTACTTC. It translates to CAISYAGQGAYEQYF.

This clone has only a few counts. The chain links TRBV27 to TRBJ1-6; 7 bases line up with TRBD1. CDR1 and CDR2 from the germline V gene are MNHEY and SMNVEV (reference sequence). Unmatched junction bases numbered 13, after V lost 8 bases and J lost 3 bases. This CDR3 region has 17 residues. The DNA of the CDR3 is TGTGCCAGCCTAGAAGACAGGGTGAGACACTATAATTCACCCCTCCACTTT. This gives the protein CASLEDRVRHYNSPLHF.

The CDR3 DNA reads TGTGCCAGCAGCCCCACCAGGGGGATAGAGACCCAGTACTTC. This gives the protein CASSPTRGIETQYF. The chain is built from TRBV2 and TRBJ2-5; 7 positions agree with TRBD1. The CDR3 is 14 amino acids. Looked up from germline, CDR1 is SNHLY and CDR2 is FYNNEI. Trimming cost V 6 bases and J 4 bases; bases outside gene matches: 8.

This clone was seen only once. J is TRBJ2-1 and V is TRBV7-2; 9 nucleotides line up with TRBD1. Germline V gene data show CDR1 as SGHTA and CDR2 as FQGNSA. Trimming cost V 3 bases and J 4 bases; bases outside gene matches: 7. This CDR3 region has 16 residues. The CDR3 nucleotides are TGTGCCAGCAGCTTCACCACAGGGGGCAGATACAATGAGCAGTTCTTC. It specifies CASSFTTGGRYNEQFF.

The CDR3 bases are TGTGCCAGCACCTCAGGGACTAGCGGGGGTCTCCACGAGCAGTACTTC. Translating gives CASTSGTSGGLHEQYF. This chain links TRBV21-1 with TRBJ2-7; the D call of TRBD2 is as the table states it, not checked on the DNA. TRBV21-1 has pseudogene status. The length of the CDR3 is 16 residues.

The V call is TRBV4-2, the J call TRBJ2-7; 12 bases match TRBD1. J lost 6 bases, V lost 1 base, and 7 bases had no gene match. The CDR3 spans 16 residues. The V gene's germline CDR1 is LGHNA and CDR2 YNFKEQ. Written as DNA, the CDR3 is TGTGCCAGCAGCCAAGGCTCGGGGACAGGGGGCGGCGAGCAGTACTTC. It specifies CASSQGSGTGGGEQYF.

A single count supports this clone. The same CDR3 arises from other DNA sequences in this sample as well. The chain recombines TRBV4-2 with TRBJ2-5, with D hard to call. CDR1 and CDR2 (germline): LGHNA, YNFKEQ. Trimming cost V 1 base and J 2 bases, with 5 bases left between them. CDR3 length: 13 residues. CDR3 sequence (DNA): TGTGCCAGCAGCCAAGGGCAGCAAGAGACCCAGTACTTC. Translation: CASSQGQQETQYF.

The V gene is TRBV5-1, the J gene TRBJ2-7, with 11 bases fitting TRBD2. Germline lookup yields CDR1 SGHRS and CDR2 YFSETQ. The CDR3 has 15 residues. V shed 5 bases and J 0 bases; nucleotides not matched to a gene: 4. The CDR3: CASSFSGGASYEQYF. CDR3 coding DNA: TGCGCCAGCAGTTTTAGCGGGGGGGCCTCCTACGAGCAGTACTTC.